The clone carrying this TCR beta chain occurred many times. Its antigen is undetermined. Unique molecular identifiers were incorporated when the TCRbeta library was constructed. In TCRdb, the PCR reads were re-called with MiXCR into one record per CDR3 protein. In the table there are 150,000 to 250,000 distinct CDR3 sequences, 6.3% of which are singletons. This sample is part of a study of T-cell reconstitution after alpha-beta-depleted transplantation in children. Overall study findings and caveats: The study reportedly traced alpha-beta T cells about two months after transplant to several hundred expanded graft clones. T-cell numbers and diversity one year post-transplant derived largely from freshly generated T cells. Some patients' high day-60 TCRbeta diversity was attributed to recipient cells surviving conditioning.

The receptor was isolated from a girl under two years old with combined immunodeficiency, due to receive a stem cell transplant. Source: PBMCs, taken before TCRalphabeta/CD19-depleted stem cell transplant.

The CDR3 DNA follows: TGTGCCACCAGACTGACAGGGAACACTGAAGCTTTCTTT. Translation: CATRLTGNTEAFF. V and J are TRBV15 and TRBJ1-1; D is perhaps TRBD1 (6 bases). This CDR3 contains 13 residues. CDR1 LNHNV and CDR2 YYDKDF come from the germline V gene (reference sequence). V shed 6 bases and J shed 1 base, with 9 bases lying between them. Supplemented by reference TRBV15 and TRBJ1-1, the full variable domain reads DAMVIQNPRYQVTQFGKPVTLSCSQTLNHNVMYWYQQKSSQAPKLLFHYYDKDFNNEADTPDNFQSRRPNTSFCFLDIRSPGLGDTAMYLCATRLTGNTEAFFGQGTRLTVV.